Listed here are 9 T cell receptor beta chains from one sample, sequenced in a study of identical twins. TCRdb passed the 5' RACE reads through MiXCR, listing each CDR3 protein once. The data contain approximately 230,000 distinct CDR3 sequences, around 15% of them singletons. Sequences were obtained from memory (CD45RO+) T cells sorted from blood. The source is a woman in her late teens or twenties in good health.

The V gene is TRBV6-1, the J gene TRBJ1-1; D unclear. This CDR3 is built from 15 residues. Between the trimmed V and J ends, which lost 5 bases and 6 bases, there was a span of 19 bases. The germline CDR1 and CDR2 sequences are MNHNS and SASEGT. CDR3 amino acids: CASSTRRATPPEAFF. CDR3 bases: TGTGCCAGCAGTACCAGGAGGGCCACCCCCCCTGAAGCTTTCTTT.

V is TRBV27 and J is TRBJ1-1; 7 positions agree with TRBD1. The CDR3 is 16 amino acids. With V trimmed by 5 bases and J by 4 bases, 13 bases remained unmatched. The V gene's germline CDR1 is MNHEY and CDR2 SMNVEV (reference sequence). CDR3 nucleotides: TGTGCCAGCAGTCTCTCAGGGGGGGCCAGGACCACTGAAGCTTTCTTT. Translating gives CASSLSGGARTTEAFF.

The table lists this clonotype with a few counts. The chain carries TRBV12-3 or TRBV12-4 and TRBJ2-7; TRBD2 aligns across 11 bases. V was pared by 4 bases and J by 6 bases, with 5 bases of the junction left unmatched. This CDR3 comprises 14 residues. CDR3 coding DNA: TGTGCCAGCAGTTCCCTGACTAGCGGGACCGAGCAGTACTTC. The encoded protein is CASSSLTSGTEQYF.

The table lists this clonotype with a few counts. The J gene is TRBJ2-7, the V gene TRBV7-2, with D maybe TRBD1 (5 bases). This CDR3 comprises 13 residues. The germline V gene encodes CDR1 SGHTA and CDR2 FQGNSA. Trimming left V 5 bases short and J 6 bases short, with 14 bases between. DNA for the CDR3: TGTGCCAGCAGCCTTCTCGGTAGGGGCGAGCAGTACTTC. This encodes CASSLLGRGEQYF.

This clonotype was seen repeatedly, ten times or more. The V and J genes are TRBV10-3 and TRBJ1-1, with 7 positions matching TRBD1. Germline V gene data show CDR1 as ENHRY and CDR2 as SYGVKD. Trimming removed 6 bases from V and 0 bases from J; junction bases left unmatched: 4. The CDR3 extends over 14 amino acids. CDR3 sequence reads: CAIRMTGMNTEAFF. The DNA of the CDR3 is TGTGCCATCAGAATGACAGGGATGAACACTGAAGCTTTCTTT.

CDR3 nucleotides: TGTGCCAGCAGCTCGACAGGGTGGGGGGAGCTGTTTTTT. This translates into CASSSTGWGELFF. This chain links TRBV7-8 with TRBJ2-2; 7 bases are a match to TRBD1. The CDR3 has 13 amino acids. The germline V gene has CDR1 SGHVS and CDR2 FQNEAQ. Germline trimming cut 4 bases from V and 8 bases from J; bases unmatched to any gene: 4. Full variable domain (outside the CDR3, taken from reference TRBV7-8 and TRBJ2-2): GAGVSQSPRYKVAKRGQDVALRCDPISGHVSLFWYQQALGQGPEFLTYFQNEAQLDKSGLPSDRFFAERPEGSVSTLKIQRTQQEDSAVYLCASSSTGWGELFFGEGSRLTVL.

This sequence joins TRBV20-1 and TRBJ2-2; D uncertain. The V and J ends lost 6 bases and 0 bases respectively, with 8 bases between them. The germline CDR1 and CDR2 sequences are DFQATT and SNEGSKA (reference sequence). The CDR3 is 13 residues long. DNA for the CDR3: TGCAGTGCGTCTGCGGCGAACACCGGGGAGCTGTTTTTT. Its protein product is CSASAANTGELFF.

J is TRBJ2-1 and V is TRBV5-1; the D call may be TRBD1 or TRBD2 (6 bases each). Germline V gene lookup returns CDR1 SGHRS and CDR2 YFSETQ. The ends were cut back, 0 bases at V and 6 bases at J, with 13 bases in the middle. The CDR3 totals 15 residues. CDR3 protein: CASSLGSGEVNEQFF. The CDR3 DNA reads TGCGCCAGCAGCTTGGGGTCAGGGGAGGTCAATGAGCAGTTCTTC.

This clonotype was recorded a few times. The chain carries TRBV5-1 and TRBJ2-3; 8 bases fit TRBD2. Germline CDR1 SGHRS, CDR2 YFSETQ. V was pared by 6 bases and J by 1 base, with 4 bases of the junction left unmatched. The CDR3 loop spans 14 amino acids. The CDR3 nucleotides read TGCGCCAGCACCCCGGGAGGGGGCACAGATACGCAGTATTTT. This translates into CASTPGGGTDTQYF.